Included here is one T cell receptor (beta chain) sequence, with context. This clonotype was detected many times. No cognate antigen has been identified for it. No much larger clone exists at a distance of one base, and base qualities are not known. V and J are truncated by 5 bases and 4 bases respectively, leaving an intervening sequence of 8 bases. Reading the germline V gene (reference sequence) gives CDR1 SEHNR and CDR2 FQNEAQ. The CDR3, cysteine through phenylalanine, is 12 amino acids long. The CDR3 DNA has 36 bases and is translated from base 1. The library was prepared using UMI-ligation and nested PCR. To cover both TRBC1 and TRBC2, the beta constant-region primer consisted of an equimolar mix of two oligonucleotides. T4 RNA ligase 1 ligated a single-stranded oligonucleotide carrying the SP2 primer and a 12-nucleotide UMI to the cDNA 3' end. Four rounds of PCR were used to amplify ligated cDNA, with nested alpha and beta constant-region primers being used together with the SP2 primer. Incubation of the ligation reaction was carried out at 16 degrees C for roughly 19-24 hours. PCR2 was typically performed as a SYBR Green qPCR and was stopped at a predetermined threshold so that over-amplification was prevented. Agencourt AMPure XP magnetic beads were used for all purifications after the first. Library amounts were measured by Qubit and library quality was assessed on a TapeStation, where the main peak was expected at around 650 bp. The pooled libraries were sequenced on an Illumina MiSeq using v2 2x251 paired-end kits, which usually yielded roughly 1-2 million reads per sample. Each sample library was pooled at about 4.4 nM, and roughly 5-8% PhiX was included to improve cluster recognition. Per the original workflow: V and J genes were assigned to Demultiplexor-processed FASTQ reads by Decombinator through tag matching, with a single base-pair mismatch being allowed. By using UMIs, Collapsinator corrected both sequencing errors and the frequency errors caused by PCR heterogeneity. TCRs were translated and CDR3s were extracted from the conserved cysteine to the FGXG phenylalanine by CDR3Translator, with non-productive sequences being flagged. Gini, Shannon entropy and inverse Simpson indices were calculated on repertoires subsampled to equal numbers of UMI-defined TCRs. Within the linear range, a power law was fitted by maximum likelihood to the distributions of clonotype abundance. On one naive CD8 sample, the pipeline and MIGEC gave similar UMI counts, unique TCR numbers and clonal distributions. A set of several thousand CMV-associated CDR3 sequences, compiled from VDJdb and a published dataset, was used to search the repertoires. In-frame beta chains were kept once TCRdb had trimmed the public reads at Q25 with fastp and called clones with MiXCR. Each record represents a unique CDR3 protein, reported with the most common genes and DNA among its rows. The V and J calls, along with clone size, are taken from TCRdb and not from the paper's own processing. Counted in this sample were 100,000 or so distinct CDR3 sequences; roughly 7% of them appeared once. The ten largest clones capture around 1.7% of the sample.

TCR alpha and beta chain libraries were amplified separately from the second PCR step onward. The CMV status of each donor was determined by measuring IFNgamma production from CD4+ T cells after fresh PBMCs had been stimulated overnight with CMV viral lysate. CD4 T cells were positively selected with Miltenyi beads, followed by positive selection of CD8 T cells from the CD4-negative fraction. Cells were stained for CD3, CD4, CD8, CD45RA, CD27 and a live/dead dye and were sorted on a BD Aria II into four subsets based on CD45RA and CD27. A few healthy volunteers provided blood, and the blood of each volunteer was split into CD4 and CD8 T cells and then into four differentiation subsets. Around 130 ml of peripheral blood was drawn per donor, and PBMC were isolated by Ficoll-Paque PLUS density-gradient centrifugation. Sorted cells were lysed in RLT buffer, after which RNA was extracted using a Qiagen RNeasy kit and stored at -80 degrees C.

This specimen comes from a study of naive and memory T cell subsets (dated by TCRdb to about 2017). Notes on the research overall: Sorted naive and memory T cell subsets from peripheral blood were analyzed in the study using a UMI-based, open-source pipeline for TCR alpha and beta sequencing. IgG serology results and the functional CMV T cell responses were in complete agreement. RNA was DNase-treated and reverse transcribed with TCR constant-region primers, mostly using SuperScript III. Results and caveats for the whole study, not just this receptor: In both CD4 and CD8 cells, the Gini index increased while Shannon and inverse Simpson diversity decreased from naive through CM, EM and EMRA. RNA-based TCR counts may be affected by expression changes linked to T cell activation and differentiation. After error correction, over 95% of naive TCR sequences appeared only once, giving much steeper abundance distributions than memory subsets. The abundance of TCRs followed a power law with an exponent that differed between naive and memory subsets yet stayed consistent across the three individuals. The repertoire findings for the naive and memory subsets could not be validated against a ground truth, as none was available. Each clonotype was defined as a single alpha or beta chain sequence rather than as a paired alpha/beta receptor.

This TCR was recovered from a human donor in good health. The chain employs TRBV7-9 and TRBJ1-2, with the D gene not confidently named. The specimen sequenced was central memory CD4+ T cells from blood. The cell subset or site label, read with the paper, signifies: central memory, CD45RA- CD27+. The CDR3 protein is CASSLPTYGYTF. The DNA sequence reads TGTGCCAGCAGCCTACCAACCTATGGCTACACCTTC.